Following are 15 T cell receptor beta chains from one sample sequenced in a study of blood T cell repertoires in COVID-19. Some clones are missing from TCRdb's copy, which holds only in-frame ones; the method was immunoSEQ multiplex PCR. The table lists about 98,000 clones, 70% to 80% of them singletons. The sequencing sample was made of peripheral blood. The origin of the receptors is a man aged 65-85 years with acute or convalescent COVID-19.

This CDR3 is CATTGTGNPHEAFF. The CDR3 nucleotides read TGTGCCACAACCGGGACAGGAAATCCTCATGAAGCTTTCTTT. The chain employs TRBV15 and TRBJ1-1; 8 bases are a match to TRBD1. The germline gives CDR1 LNHNV, CDR2 YYDKDF (reference sequence). This CDR3 region has 14 residues. V lost 9 bases to trimming and J lost 7 bases; unmatched junction nucleotides: 13.

CDR3 DNA: TGTTCCCTAGGGGTCCGTGGGGCAGATACGCAGTATTTT. Protein: CSLGVRGADTQYF. The gene calls are TRBV6-5 and TRBJ2-3, with a possible D match to TRBD1 (5 bases). Germline V CDR1 and CDR2: MNHEY, SVGAGI. CDR3 size: 13 residues.

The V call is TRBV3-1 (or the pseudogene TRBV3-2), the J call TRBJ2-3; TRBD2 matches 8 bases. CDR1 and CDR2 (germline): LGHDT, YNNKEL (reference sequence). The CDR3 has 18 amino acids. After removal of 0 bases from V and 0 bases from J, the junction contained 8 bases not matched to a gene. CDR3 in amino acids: CASSQDRMAGGSTDTQYF. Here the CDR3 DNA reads TGTGCCAGCAGCCAAGATCGGATGGCGGGAGGCAGCACAGATACGCAGTATTTT.

CDR3 protein: CASSLDPANYGYTF. CDR3 in DNA: TGTGCCAGCAGCTTAGATCCGGCTAACTATGGCTACACCTTC. V and J are TRBV7-2 and TRBJ1-2; D unclear. Germline V CDR1 and CDR2: SGHTA, FQGNSA. V dropped 1 base and J dropped 0 bases, with 6 bases sitting between them. The CDR3 totals 14 residues.

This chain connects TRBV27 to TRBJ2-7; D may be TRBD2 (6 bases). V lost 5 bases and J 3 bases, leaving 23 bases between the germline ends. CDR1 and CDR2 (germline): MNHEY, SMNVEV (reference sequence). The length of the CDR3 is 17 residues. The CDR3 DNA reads TGTGCCAGCAGTCCCCGGGGGACTTGGGACGCCGACTACGAGCAGTACTTC. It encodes CASSPRGTWDADYEQYF.

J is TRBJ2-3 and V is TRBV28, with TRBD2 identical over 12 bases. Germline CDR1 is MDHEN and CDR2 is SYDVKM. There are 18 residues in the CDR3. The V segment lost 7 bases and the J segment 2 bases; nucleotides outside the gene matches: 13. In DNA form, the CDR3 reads TGTGCCAGCATCCCAGGGGTGACTAGCGGGAGATTCACAGATACGCAGTATTTT. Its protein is CASIPGVTSGRFTDTQYF. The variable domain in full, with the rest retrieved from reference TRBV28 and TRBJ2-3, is DVKVTQSSRYLVKRTGEKVFLECVQDMDHENMFWYRQDPGLGLRLIYFSYDVKMKEKGDIPEGYSVSREKKERFSLILESASTNQTSMYLCASIPGVTSGRFTDTQYFGPGTRLTVL.

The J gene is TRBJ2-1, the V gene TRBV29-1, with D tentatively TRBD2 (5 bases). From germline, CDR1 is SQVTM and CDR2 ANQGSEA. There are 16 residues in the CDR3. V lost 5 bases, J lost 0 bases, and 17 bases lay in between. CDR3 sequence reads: CSVSPPRGSSYNEQFF. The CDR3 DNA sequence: TGCAGCGTTTCCCCTCCCCGAGGGAGCTCCTACAATGAGCAGTTCTTC.

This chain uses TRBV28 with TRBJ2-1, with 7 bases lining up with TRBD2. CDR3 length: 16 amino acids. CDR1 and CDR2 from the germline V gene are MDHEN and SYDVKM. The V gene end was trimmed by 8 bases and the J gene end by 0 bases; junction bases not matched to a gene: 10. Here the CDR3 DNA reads TGTGCCAGCGTTAGGCCGGGAGGAGTCTCCTACAATGAGCAGTTCTTC. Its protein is CASVRPGGVSYNEQFF.

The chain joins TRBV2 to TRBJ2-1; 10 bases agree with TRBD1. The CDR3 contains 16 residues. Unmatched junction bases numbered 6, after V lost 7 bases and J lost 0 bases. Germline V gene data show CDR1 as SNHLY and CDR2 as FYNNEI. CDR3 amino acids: CASIKTGGASYNEQFF. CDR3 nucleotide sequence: TGTGCCAGCATTAAGACAGGGGGCGCCTCCTACAATGAGCAGTTCTTC.

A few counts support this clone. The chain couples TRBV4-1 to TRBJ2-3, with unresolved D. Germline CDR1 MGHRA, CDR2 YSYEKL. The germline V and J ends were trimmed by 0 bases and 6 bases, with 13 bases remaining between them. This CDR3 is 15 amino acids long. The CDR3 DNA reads TGCGCCAGCAGCCAAGATCTCGCAGTCGTCGATACGCAGTATTTT. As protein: CASSQDLAVVDTQYF.

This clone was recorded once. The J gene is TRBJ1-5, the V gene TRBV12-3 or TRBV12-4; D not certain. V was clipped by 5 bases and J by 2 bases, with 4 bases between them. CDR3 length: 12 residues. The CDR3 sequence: CASSRGNQPQHF. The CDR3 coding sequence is TGTGCCAGCAGTCGGGGCAATCAGCCCCAGCATTTT.

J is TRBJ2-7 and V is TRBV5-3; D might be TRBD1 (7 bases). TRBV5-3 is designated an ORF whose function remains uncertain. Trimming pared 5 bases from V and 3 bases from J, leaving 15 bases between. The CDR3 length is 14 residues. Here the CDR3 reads CARRRGTAGYEQYF. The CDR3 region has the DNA TGTGCCAGAAGACGGGGGACAGCCGGCTACGAGCAGTACTTC.

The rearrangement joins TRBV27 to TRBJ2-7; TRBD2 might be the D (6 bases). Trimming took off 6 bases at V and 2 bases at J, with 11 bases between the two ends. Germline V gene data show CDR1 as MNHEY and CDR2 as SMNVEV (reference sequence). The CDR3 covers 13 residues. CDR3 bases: TGTGCCAGCAGGAGCGGACTAACCTACGAGCAGTACTTC. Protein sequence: CASRSGLTYEQYF.

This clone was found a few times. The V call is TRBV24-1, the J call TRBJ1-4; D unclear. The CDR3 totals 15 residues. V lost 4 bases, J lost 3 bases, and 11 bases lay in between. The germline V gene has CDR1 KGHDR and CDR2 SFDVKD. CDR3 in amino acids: CATSDRPGANEKLFF. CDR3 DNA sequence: TGTGCCACCAGTGACCGGCCGGGAGCTAATGAAAAACTGTTTTTT.

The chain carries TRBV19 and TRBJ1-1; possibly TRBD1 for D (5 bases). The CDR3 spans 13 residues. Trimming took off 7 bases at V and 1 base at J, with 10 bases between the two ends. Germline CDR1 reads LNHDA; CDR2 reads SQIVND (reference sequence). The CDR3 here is CASTQTANTEAFF. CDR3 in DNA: TGTGCCAGTACCCAGACAGCGAACACTGAAGCTTTCTTT.